This TCR beta chain is drawn from a study of CD8 T cells in Susac syndrome. This CDR3 comprises 13 residues. CDR1 is SGHTA, CDR2 FQGNSA, per germline. Trimming took off 3 bases at V and 2 bases at J, with 7 bases between the two ends. RNA amounts of roughly 0.45 to 1 ug underwent reverse transcription with random hexamers. TCRdb reprocessed the immunoSEQ multiplex PCR reads via MiXCR and lists one record per CDR3 protein. The profile shows 180,000 or so distinct CDR3 sequences, about 95% of them singletons. This clonotype was obtained from a human donor in good health. The sequenced sample was CD4+ T cells from PBMCs. The rearrangement links TRBV7-2 to TRBJ1-2; TRBD1 might be the D (6 bases). CDR3 nucleotide sequence: TGTGCCAGCAGCTTCGGACAGAACTATGGCTACACCTTC. Translation gives CASSFGQNYGYTF.